A selection of T cell receptor beta chains follows, all from one sample in a study of cytomegalovirus exposure and HLA in healthy donors. Some clones are missing from TCRdb's copy, which holds only in-frame ones; the method was immunoSEQ multiplex PCR. This sample carries 150,000 to 200,000 clones, approximately 70% of them seen once, and the ten largest clones take about 7%. Sequencing input: PBMCs. These receptors came from a middle-aged man in good health and CMV-seropositive. Both conserved end residues are part of each CDR3. The order of the fields is V gene, CDR3 length, clone size, D gene, J gene, CDR3 protein, CDR3 DNA. The D gene is left open where the match is weak. Size values are once, few and many counts, or a class for expanded clones, and some rows have none.

V gene: TRBV19; CDR3 length: 14; clone size: once; D gene: -; J gene: TRBJ1-5; CDR3 protein: CASSGQKGNQPQHF; CDR3 DNA: TGTGCCAGTAGTGGGCAGAAGGGCAATCAGCCCCAGCATTTT
V gene: TRBV14; CDR3 length: 16; clone size: -; D gene: TRBD2; J gene: TRBJ2-7; CDR3 protein: CASSQDRGLAVLEQYF; CDR3 DNA: TGTGCCAGCAGCCAAGATCGGGGACTAGCGGTTTTGGAGCAGTACTTC
V gene: TRBV2; CDR3 length: 12; clone size: few; D gene: -; J gene: TRBJ1-2; CDR3 protein: CASSVRDYGYTF; CDR3 DNA: TGTGCCAGCAGTGTCAGGGACTATGGCTACACCTTC
V gene: TRBV9; CDR3 length: 14; clone size: -; D gene: TRBD1; J gene: TRBJ1-6; CDR3 protein: CASSSGDRNSPLHF; CDR3 DNA: TGTGCCAGCAGCTCCGGGGACAGGAATTCACCCCTCCACTTT
V gene: TRBV6-6; CDR3 length: 16; clone size: once; D gene: -; J gene: TRBJ2-3; CDR3 protein: CASSYSGGARTDTQYF; CDR3 DNA: TGTGCCAGCAGTTACTCGGGGGGAGCACGTACAGATACGCAGTATTTT
V gene: TRBV7-2; CDR3 length: 13; clone size: -; D gene: -; J gene: TRBJ1-2; CDR3 protein: CASSLERVVGYTF; CDR3 DNA: TGTGCCAGCAGCTTAGAGAGGGTAGTCGGCTACACCTTC
V gene: TRBV7-3; CDR3 length: 14; clone size: -; D gene: -; J gene: TRBJ1-6; CDR3 protein: CASSLGGANSPLHF; CDR3 DNA: TGTGCCAGCAGCTTAGGAGGGGCAAATTCACCCCTCCACTTT
V gene: TRBV11-2; CDR3 length: 18; clone size: -; D gene: -; J gene: TRBJ2-7; CDR3 protein: CASSPTQSPDRETYEQYF; CDR3 DNA: TGTGCCAGCAGCCCCACCCAGTCCCCAGACAGAGAGACCTACGAGCAGTACTTC
V gene: TRBV7-7; CDR3 length: 18; clone size: few; D gene: TRBD2; J gene: TRBJ2-5; CDR3 protein: CASSPTGLAGGLQETQYF; CDR3 DNA: TGTGCTAGCAGCCCCACCGGGCTAGCGGGGGGGTTGCAAGAGACCCAGTACTTC
V gene: TRBV7-9; CDR3 length: 13; clone size: -; D gene: TRBD2; J gene: TRBJ2-1; CDR3 protein: CATRLAGNNEQFF; CDR3 DNA: TGTGCCACCCGACTAGCTGGAAACAATGAGCAGTTCTTC
V gene: TRBV30; CDR3 length: 13; clone size: few; D gene: -; J gene: TRBJ2-7; CDR3 protein: CAWSRGQSYEQYF; CDR3 DNA: TGTGCCTGGAGTCGCGGGCAGTCCTACGAGCAGTACTTC
V gene: TRBV2; CDR3 length: 13; clone size: -; D gene: -; J gene: TRBJ2-7; CDR3 protein: CASSEGRPYEQYF; CDR3 DNA: TGTGCCAGCAGTGAGGGCAGACCCTACGAGCAGTACTTC
V gene: TRBV5-1; CDR3 length: 14; clone size: -; D gene: TRBD2; J gene: TRBJ2-2; CDR3 protein: CASSLAGNTGELFF; CDR3 DNA: TGCGCCAGCAGCCTAGCGGGGAACACCGGGGAGCTGTTTTTT
V gene: TRBV19; CDR3 length: 14; clone size: few; D gene: -; J gene: TRBJ1-2; CDR3 protein: CASSVSGPYYGYTF; CDR3 DNA: TGTGCCAGTAGTGTTAGCGGGCCCTACTATGGCTACACCTTC
V gene: TRBV2; CDR3 length: 15; clone size: -; D gene: TRBD1; J gene: TRBJ1-1; CDR3 protein: CASSEPGQVNTEAFF; CDR3 DNA: TGTGCCAGCAGTGAACCCGGACAGGTGAACACTGAAGCTTTCTTT
V gene: TRBV4-2; CDR3 length: 14; clone size: -; D gene: TRBD2; J gene: TRBJ2-2; CDR3 protein: CAGRLAMNTGELFF; CDR3 DNA: TGTGCCGGCCGACTAGCGATGAACACCGGGGAGCTGTTTTTT
V gene: TRBV27; CDR3 length: 13; clone size: -; D gene: -; J gene: TRBJ1-1; CDR3 protein: CASSFGENTEAFF; CDR3 DNA: TGTGCCAGCAGTTTCGGAGAGAACACTGAAGCTTTCTTT
V gene: TRBV5-1; CDR3 length: 13; clone size: -; D gene: TRBD1; J gene: TRBJ1-5; CDR3 protein: CASARGQNQPQHF; CDR3 DNA: TGCGCCAGCGCCAGGGGGCAGAATCAGCCCCAGCATTTT
V gene: TRBV4-2; CDR3 length: 14; clone size: -; D gene: TRBD2; J gene: TRBJ2-1; CDR3 protein: CASSQVKAGDEQFF; CDR3 DNA: TGTGCCAGCAGCCAAGTTAAAGCGGGGGATGAGCAGTTCTTC
V gene: TRBV12-5; CDR3 length: 17; clone size: -; D gene: TRBD2; J gene: TRBJ2-5; CDR3 protein: CASGPGLAGGIGETQYF; CDR3 DNA: TGTGCTAGTGGTCCGGGACTAGCGGGGGGGATTGGAGAGACCCAGTACTTC
V gene: TRBV2; CDR3 length: 13; clone size: few; D gene: TRBD1; J gene: TRBJ2-7; CDR3 protein: CASSTTGVYEQYF; CDR3 DNA: TGTGCCAGCAGTACCACAGGGGTCTACGAGCAGTACTTC
V gene: TRBV7-2; CDR3 length: 15; clone size: few; D gene: -; J gene: TRBJ1-2; CDR3 protein: CASSSNPTTNYGYTF; CDR3 DNA: TGTGCCAGCAGCTCCAACCCGACAACGAACTATGGCTACACCTTC
V gene: TRBV19; CDR3 length: 18; clone size: -; D gene: TRBD1; J gene: TRBJ1-2; CDR3 protein: CASSTGTGVDNGNYGYTF; CDR3 DNA: TGTGCCAGTAGTACCGGGACAGGGGTTGATAACGGCAACTATGGCTACACCTTC
V gene: TRBV2; CDR3 length: 13; clone size: -; D gene: -; J gene: TRBJ1-4; CDR3 protein: CASTPGGNEKLFF; CDR3 DNA: TGTGCCAGCACCCCGGGGGGTAACGAAAAACTGTTTTTT
V gene: TRBV2; CDR3 length: 16; clone size: -; D gene: -; J gene: TRBJ2-7; CDR3 protein: CASRRQSRAGVYEQYF; CDR3 DNA: TGTGCCAGCAGAAGGCAATCGAGGGCAGGGGTCTACGAGCAGTACTTC
V gene: TRBV9; CDR3 length: 14; clone size: -; D gene: TRBD1; J gene: TRBJ2-7; CDR3 protein: CASSPKDRSYEQYF; CDR3 DNA: TGTGCCAGCAGCCCAAAGGACAGGTCTTACGAGCAGTACTTC
V gene: TRBV11-2; CDR3 length: 14; clone size: few; D gene: TRBD1; J gene: TRBJ2-7; CDR3 protein: CASKRGQDSYEQYF; CDR3 DNA: TGTGCCAGCAAGAGAGGACAGGACTCCTACGAGCAGTACTTC
V gene: TRBV30; CDR3 length: 14; clone size: -; D gene: -; J gene: TRBJ2-3; CDR3 protein: CAWSVLPGTDTQYF; CDR3 DNA: TGTGCCTGGAGTGTACTTCCCGGCACAGATACGCAGTATTTT
V gene: TRBV19; CDR3 length: 15; clone size: -; D gene: TRBD1; J gene: TRBJ2-5; CDR3 protein: CASSSRQGIQETQYF; CDR3 DNA: TGTGCCAGTAGTTCCCGACAGGGGATCCAAGAGACCCAGTACTTC
V gene: TRBV7-6; CDR3 length: 15; clone size: -; D gene: -; J gene: TRBJ2-3; CDR3 protein: CASSLAQGRTDTQYF; CDR3 DNA: TGTGCCAGCAGCTTAGCCCAGGGCCGCACAGATACGCAGTATTTT
V gene: TRBV6-5; CDR3 length: 13; clone size: -; D gene: -; J gene: TRBJ1-5; CDR3 protein: CASTEVMGQPQHF; CDR3 DNA: TGTGCCAGCACGGAGGTGATGGGGCAGCCCCAGCATTTT
V gene: TRBV27; CDR3 length: 15; clone size: -; D gene: -; J gene: TRBJ2-1; CDR3 protein: CASSLYQGTYNEQFF; CDR3 DNA: TGTGCCAGCAGTTTATACCAGGGTACCTACAATGAGCAGTTCTTC
V gene: TRBV2; CDR3 length: 18; clone size: -; D gene: TRBD1; J gene: TRBJ1-5; CDR3 protein: CASSHPLKQGSNGWPQHF; CDR3 DNA: TGTGCCAGCAGCCACCCCCTAAAACAGGGGTCAAATGGTTGGCCCCAGCATTTT
V gene: TRBV7-9; CDR3 length: 11; clone size: -; D gene: -; J gene: TRBJ2-7; CDR3 protein: CATGQNDEQYF; CDR3 DNA: TGTGCCACCGGACAGAACGACGAGCAGTACTTC
V gene: TRBV9; CDR3 length: 14; clone size: -; D gene: TRBD1; J gene: TRBJ1-1; CDR3 protein: CASSVGRDRAEAFF; CDR3 DNA: TGTGCCAGCAGCGTAGGAAGGGACAGGGCTGAAGCTTTCTTT
V gene: TRBV7-8; CDR3 length: 15; clone size: -; D gene: -; J gene: TRBJ1-1; CDR3 protein: CASSFRERVDTEAFF; CDR3 DNA: TGTGCCAGCAGCTTTCGAGAGAGGGTAGACACTGAAGCTTTCTTT
V gene: TRBV6-5; CDR3 length: 16; clone size: -; D gene: TRBD2; J gene: TRBJ2-2; CDR3 protein: CASSYRGGTNTGELFF; CDR3 DNA: TGTGCCAGCAGTTACCGGGGGGGGACGAACACCGGGGAGCTGTTTTTT